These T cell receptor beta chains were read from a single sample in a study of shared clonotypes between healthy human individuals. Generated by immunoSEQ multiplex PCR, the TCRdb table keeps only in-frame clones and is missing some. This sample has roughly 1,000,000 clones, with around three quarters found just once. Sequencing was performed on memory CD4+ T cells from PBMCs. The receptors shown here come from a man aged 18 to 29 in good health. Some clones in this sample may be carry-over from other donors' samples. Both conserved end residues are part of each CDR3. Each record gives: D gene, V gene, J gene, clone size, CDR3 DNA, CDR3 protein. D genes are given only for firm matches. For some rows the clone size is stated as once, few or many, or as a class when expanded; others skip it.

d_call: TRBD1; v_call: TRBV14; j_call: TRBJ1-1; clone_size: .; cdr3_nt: TGTGCCAGCAGCCTCAGGGGGCAGGTGGGGTCTGAAGCTTTCTTT; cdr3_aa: CASSLRGQVGSEAFF
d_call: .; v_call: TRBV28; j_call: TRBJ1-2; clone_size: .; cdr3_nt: TGTGCCAGCAGCCATGGTCTCTATGGCTACACCTTC; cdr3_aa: CASSHGLYGYTF
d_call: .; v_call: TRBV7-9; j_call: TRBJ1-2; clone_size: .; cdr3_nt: TGTGCCAGCAGCTTAGTGGGGACGGTCGGCTACACCTTC; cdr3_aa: CASSLVGTVGYTF
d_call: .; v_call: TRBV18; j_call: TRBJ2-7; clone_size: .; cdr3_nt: TGTGCCAGCTCCCTCCTTGGGAAGGCATCCTCCTACGAGCAGTACTTC; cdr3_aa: CASSLLGKASSYEQYF
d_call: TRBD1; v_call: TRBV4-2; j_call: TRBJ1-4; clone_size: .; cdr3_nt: TGTGCCAGCAGCCTCGACAGGGGAAATGAAAAACTGTTTTTT; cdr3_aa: CASSLDRGNEKLFF
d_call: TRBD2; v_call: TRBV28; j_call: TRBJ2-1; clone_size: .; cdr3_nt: TGTGCCACCTGGACTAGCGGGAGGTATGAGCAGTTCTTC; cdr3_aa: CATWTSGRYEQFF
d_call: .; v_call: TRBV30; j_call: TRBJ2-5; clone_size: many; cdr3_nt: TGTGCCTGGAGTCACCGGAGCCAAGAGACCCAGTACTTC; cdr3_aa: CAWSHRSQETQYF
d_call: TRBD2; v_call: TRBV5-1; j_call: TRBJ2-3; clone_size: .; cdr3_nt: TGCGCCAGCAAGTTCCTAGCGGGAGGCCGGGTAGGGACGCAGTATTTT; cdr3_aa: CASKFLAGGRVGTQYF
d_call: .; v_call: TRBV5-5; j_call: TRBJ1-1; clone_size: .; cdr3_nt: TGTGCCAGCAGCTTTGAGGGAATGAACACTGAAGCTTTCTTT; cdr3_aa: CASSFEGMNTEAFF
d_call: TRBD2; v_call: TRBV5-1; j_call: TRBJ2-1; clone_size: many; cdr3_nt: TGCGCCAGCAGCGCGACCGGGACTAGCGGGACGGGTGAGCAGTTCTTC; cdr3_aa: CASSATGTSGTGEQFF
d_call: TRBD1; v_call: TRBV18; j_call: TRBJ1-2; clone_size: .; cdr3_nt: TGTGCCAGCTCACCACCCGACAGGGGTCGGAGCTACACCTTC; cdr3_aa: CASSPPDRGRSYTF
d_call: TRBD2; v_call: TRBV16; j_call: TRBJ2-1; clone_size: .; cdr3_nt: TGTGCCAGCAGCCAATCTGGGGCTAGCGGGGGTAATGAGCAGTTCTTC; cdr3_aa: CASSQSGASGGNEQFF
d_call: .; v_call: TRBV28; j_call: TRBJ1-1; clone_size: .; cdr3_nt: TGTGCCAGCATAGCCAGCCCGGTGGCTGAAGCTTTCTTT; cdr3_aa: CASIASPVAEAFF
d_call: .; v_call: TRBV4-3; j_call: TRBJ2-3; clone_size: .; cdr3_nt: TGCGCCAGCAGCCAAAATTCCAACACAGATACGCAGTATTTT; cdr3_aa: CASSQNSNTDTQYF
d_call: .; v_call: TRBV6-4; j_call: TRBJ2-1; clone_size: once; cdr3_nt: TGTGCCAGCAGCCGAGGGGAATACAATGAGCAGTTCTTC; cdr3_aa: CASSRGEYNEQFF
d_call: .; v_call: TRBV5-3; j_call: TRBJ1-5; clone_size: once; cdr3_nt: TGTGCCAGAAGCCGAACGACGGCTAGCAATCAGCCCCAGCATTTT; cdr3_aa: CARSRTTASNQPQHF
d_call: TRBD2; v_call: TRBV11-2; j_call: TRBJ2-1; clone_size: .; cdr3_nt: TGTGCCAGCAGCGTCGGGACTAGCGGGCACAATGAGCAGTTCTTC; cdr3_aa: CASSVGTSGHNEQFF
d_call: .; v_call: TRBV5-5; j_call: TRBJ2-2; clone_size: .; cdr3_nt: TGTGCCAGCAGCTACACAGGCACCGGGGAGCTGTTTTTT; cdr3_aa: CASSYTGTGELFF
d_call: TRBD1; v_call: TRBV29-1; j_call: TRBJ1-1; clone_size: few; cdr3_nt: TGCAGCGGCTCCGAGACAGGGAAGGCGACTGAAGCTTTCTTT; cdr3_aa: CSGSETGKATEAFF
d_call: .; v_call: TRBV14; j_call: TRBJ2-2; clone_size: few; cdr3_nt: TGTGCCAGCAGCCCTTACTACACCGGGGAGCTGTTTTTT; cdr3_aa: CASSPYYTGELFF
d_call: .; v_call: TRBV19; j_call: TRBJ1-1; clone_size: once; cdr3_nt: TGTGCCAGTAGTATAGATCTATACGGGGGGCCGGGCACTGAAGCTTTCTTT; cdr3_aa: CASSIDLYGGPGTEAFF
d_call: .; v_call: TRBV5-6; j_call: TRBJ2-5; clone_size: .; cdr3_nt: TGTGCCAGCAAGTATTTCTGGGAGACCCAGTACTTC; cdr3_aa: CASKYFWETQYF
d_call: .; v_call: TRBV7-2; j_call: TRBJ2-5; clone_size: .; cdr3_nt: TGTGCCAGCAGTCCGCATAGCGGAGATCAAGAGACCCAGTACTTC; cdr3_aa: CASSPHSGDQETQYF
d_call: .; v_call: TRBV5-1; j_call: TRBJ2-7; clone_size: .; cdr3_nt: TGCGCCAGCAGCTTCGAGGGTTACGGTACCTACGAGCAGTACTTC; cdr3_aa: CASSFEGYGTYEQYF
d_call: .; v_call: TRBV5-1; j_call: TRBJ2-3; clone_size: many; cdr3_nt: TGCGCCAGCAGCTTCGCAGATACGCAGTATTTT; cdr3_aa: CASSFADTQYF
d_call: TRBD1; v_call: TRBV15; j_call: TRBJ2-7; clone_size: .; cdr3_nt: TGTGCCACCAGCAGAGATGACAGGGTCTACGAGCAGTACTTC; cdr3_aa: CATSRDDRVYEQYF
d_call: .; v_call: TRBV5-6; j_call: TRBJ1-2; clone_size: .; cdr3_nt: TGTGCCAGCAGCCCGGGAACCCACTATGGCTACACCTTC; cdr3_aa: CASSPGTHYGYTF
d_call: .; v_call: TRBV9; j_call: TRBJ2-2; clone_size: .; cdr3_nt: TGTGCCAGCACCCCGGCCAGGGGCTCGAACACCGGGGAGCTGTTTTTT; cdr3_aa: CASTPARGSNTGELFF
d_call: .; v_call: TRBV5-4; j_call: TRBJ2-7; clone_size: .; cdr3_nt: TGTGCCAGCTCACCCCTTGGCCCCCGTCAGGTCGCCTACGAGCAGTACTTC; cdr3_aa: CASSPLGPRQVAYEQYF
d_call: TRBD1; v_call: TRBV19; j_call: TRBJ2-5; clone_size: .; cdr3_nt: TGTGCCAGTAGTATCCGGGACAGGGGAGGGAGCCAAGAGACCCAGTACTTC; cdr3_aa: CASSIRDRGGSQETQYF
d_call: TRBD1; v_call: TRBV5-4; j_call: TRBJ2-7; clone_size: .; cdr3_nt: TGTGCCAGCACCTCACGACAGGGTGCGGGCGAGCAGTACTTC; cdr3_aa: CASTSRQGAGEQYF
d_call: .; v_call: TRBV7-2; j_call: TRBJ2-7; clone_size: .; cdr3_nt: TGTGCCAGCAGCTCGCTAGCCGGTATGGTCCCCCCCTACGAGCAGTACTTC; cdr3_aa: CASSSLAGMVPPYEQYF
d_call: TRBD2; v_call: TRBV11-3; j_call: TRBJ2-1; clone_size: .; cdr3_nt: TGTGCCAGCAGCTCCGGGGGACTAGCGGGCAATGAGCAGTTCTTC; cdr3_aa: CASSSGGLAGNEQFF
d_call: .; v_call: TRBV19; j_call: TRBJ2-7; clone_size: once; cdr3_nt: TGTGCCAGTAGTATTGAAGTCGGGCTACGGCAGTACTTC; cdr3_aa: CASSIEVGLRQYF
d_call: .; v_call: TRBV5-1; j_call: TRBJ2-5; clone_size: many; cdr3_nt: TGCGCCAGCAGCTTGGGACAGGCGGGGGAGACCCAGTACTTC; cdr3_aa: CASSLGQAGETQYF
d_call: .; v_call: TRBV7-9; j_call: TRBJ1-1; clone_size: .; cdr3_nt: TGTGCCAGCAGCCAGAAGGGCCGGGGGCTGAACACTGAAGCTTTCTTT; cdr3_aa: CASSQKGRGLNTEAFF
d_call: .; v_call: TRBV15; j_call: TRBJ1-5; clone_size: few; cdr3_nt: TGTGCCACCAAAGTCGGCAGGGCTAATCAGCCCCAGCATTTT; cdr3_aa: CATKVGRANQPQHF
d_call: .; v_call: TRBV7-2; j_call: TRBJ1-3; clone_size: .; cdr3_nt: TGTGCCAGCAACCCGGACAGAAATACTGGAAACACCATATATTTT; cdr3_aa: CASNPDRNTGNTIYF
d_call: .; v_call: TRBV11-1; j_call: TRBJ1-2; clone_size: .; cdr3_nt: TGTGCCAGCAGCCAGATGACAGCCTCGGGGGGCTACACCTTC; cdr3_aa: CASSQMTASGGYTF
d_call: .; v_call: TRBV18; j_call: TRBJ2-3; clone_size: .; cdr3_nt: TGTGCCAGCTCACCACCGGGTCCCATCAGAGATACGCAGTATTTT; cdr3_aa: CASSPPGPIRDTQYF
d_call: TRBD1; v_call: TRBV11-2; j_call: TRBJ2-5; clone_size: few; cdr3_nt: TGTGCCAGCAGCGATCTGACAGGGGAAGAGACCCAGTACTTC; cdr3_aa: CASSDLTGEETQYF
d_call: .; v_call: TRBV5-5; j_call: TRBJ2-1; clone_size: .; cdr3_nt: TGTGCCAGCAGCTTTTCCGGGACCGAGCAGTTCTTC; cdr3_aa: CASSFSGTEQFF
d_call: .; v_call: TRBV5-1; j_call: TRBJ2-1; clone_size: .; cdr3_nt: TGCGCCAGCAGCTGGACGATGGGGCTAGCGACCCCCGGGTACAATGAGCAGTTCTTC; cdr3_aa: CASSWTMGLATPGYNEQFF
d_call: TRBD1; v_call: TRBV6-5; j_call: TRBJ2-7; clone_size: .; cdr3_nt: TGTGCCAGCAGTAAAAGGACAGGGGGCTCCTACGAGCAGTACTTC; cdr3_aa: CASSKRTGGSYEQYF
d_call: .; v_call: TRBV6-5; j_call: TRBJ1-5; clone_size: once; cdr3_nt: TGTGCCAGCAGGCCGTCGTTTTGGGGTGGACAGCCCCAGCATTTT; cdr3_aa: CASRPSFWGGQPQHF
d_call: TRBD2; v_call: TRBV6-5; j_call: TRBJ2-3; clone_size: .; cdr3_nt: TGTGCCAGCAGTTACTCTCTAGCGGGAATCGCAGATACGCAGTATTTT; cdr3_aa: CASSYSLAGIADTQYF
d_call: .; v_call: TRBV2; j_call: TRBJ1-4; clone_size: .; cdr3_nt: TGTGCCAGCAGTAAAAATACCGGGACACCCGATGAAAAACTGTTTTTT; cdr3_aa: CASSKNTGTPDEKLFF
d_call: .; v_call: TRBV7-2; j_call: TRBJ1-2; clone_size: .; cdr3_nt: TGTGCCAGCAGCCCTCCTCAGGGAAGAACTGGCTACACCTTC; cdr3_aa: CASSPPQGRTGYTF
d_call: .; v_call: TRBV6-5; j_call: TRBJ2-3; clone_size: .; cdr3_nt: TGTGCCAGCAGTTCGGGCTCGGAGCCCAATACGCAGTATTTT; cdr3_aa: CASSSGSEPNTQYF
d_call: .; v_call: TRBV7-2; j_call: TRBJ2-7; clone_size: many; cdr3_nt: TGTGCCAGCAGCTTACGCCGGGGAGGCGAGCAGTACTTC; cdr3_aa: CASSLRRGGEQYF
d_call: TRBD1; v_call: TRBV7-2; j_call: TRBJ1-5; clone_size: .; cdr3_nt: TGTGCCAGCAGCTTCCGACAGGGGGCGGATAGCAATCAGCCCCAGCATTTT; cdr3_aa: CASSFRQGADSNQPQHF
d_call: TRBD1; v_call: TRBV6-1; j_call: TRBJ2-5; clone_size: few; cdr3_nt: TGTGCCAGCAGTGAGGACAGGGTACGGGAGACCCAGTACTTC; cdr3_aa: CASSEDRVRETQYF
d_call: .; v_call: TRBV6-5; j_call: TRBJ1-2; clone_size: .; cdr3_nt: TGTGCGTCCCAGGTGGGCGAAAACTATGGCTACACCTTC; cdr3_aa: CASQVGENYGYTF
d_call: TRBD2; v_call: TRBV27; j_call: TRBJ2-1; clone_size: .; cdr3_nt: TGTGCCAGCAGTTTGGGGCTAGCGGGAAGGGATGAGCAGTTCTTC; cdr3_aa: CASSLGLAGRDEQFF
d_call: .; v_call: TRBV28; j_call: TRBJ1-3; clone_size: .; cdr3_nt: TGTGCCAGCAGTCCACGGACCACCGCGCCCGGAAACACCATATATTTT; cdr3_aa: CASSPRTTAPGNTIYF